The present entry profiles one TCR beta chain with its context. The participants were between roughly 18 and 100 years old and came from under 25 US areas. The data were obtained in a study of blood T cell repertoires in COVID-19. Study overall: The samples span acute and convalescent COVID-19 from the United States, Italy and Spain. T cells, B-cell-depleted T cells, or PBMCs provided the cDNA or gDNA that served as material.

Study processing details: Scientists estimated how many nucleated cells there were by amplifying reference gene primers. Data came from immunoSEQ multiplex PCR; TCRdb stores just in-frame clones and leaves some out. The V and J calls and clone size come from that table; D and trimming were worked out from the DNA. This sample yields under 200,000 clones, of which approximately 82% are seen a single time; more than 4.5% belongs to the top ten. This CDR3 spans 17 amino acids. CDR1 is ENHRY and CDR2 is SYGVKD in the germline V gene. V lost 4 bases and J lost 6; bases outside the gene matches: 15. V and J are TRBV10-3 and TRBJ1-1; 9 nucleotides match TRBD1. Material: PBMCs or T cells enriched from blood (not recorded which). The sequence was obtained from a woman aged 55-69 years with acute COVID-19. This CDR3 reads CAISAVPGQGPPPEAFF. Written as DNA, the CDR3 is TGTGCCATCAGTGCGGTCCCGGGACAGGGTCCCCCTCCTGAAGCTTTCTTT.